The next 23 T cell receptor beta chains were all read from a single sample in a study of shared clonotypes between healthy human individuals. Libraries were prepared by immunoSEQ multiplex PCR; TCRdb keeps only in-frame clonotypes and omits some of them. The profile shows a few hundred thousand clones, 95% to 98% of them singletons. The source material was naive CD4+ T cells sorted from blood. Subset denoted: CD45RA+ positively selected. The source of these receptors is a woman aged 30 to 39 in good health.

This chain joins TRBV28 and TRBJ1-4; 7 bases match TRBD1. V was pared by 3 bases and J by 4 bases, with 5 bases of the junction left unmatched. The CDR3 runs 15 residues. The germline V gene has CDR1 MDHEN and CDR2 SYDVKM. CDR3 bases: TGTGCCAGCAGTTTCCCGGGACAGTTTAATGAAAAACTGTTTTTT. Its translation is CASSFPGQFNEKLFF.

V gene TRBV19 combines with J gene TRBJ1-2; tentatively, D is TRBD1 (5 bases). Looked up from germline, CDR1 is LNHDA and CDR2 is SQIVND (reference sequence). With 4 bases removed from V and 2 bases from J, the gap between germline ends came to 14 bases. CDR3 length: 15 amino acids. CDR3 residues: CASSTLGQFNYGYTF. As DNA, the CDR3 is TGTGCCAGTAGTACGCTCGGACAATTCAACTATGGCTACACCTTC.

The J gene is TRBJ2-2, the V gene TRBV6-1; TRBD2 aligns across 8 bases. The CDR3 is made up of 14 amino acids. V dropped 7 bases and J dropped 3; count of bases not matched to a gene: 4. CDR1 is MNHNS and CDR2 is SASEGT in the germline V gene. The CDR3 DNA reads TGTGCCAGCATGGGCGGGAGGTACACCGGGGAGCTGTTTTTT. Translating it yields CASMGGRYTGELFF.

About this clone itself: Mismatch with germline at one junction end may stem from a read error. The chain is built from TRBV5-1 and TRBJ2-3, with TRBD1 matching over 10 bases. The CDR3 runs to 14 residues. Germline V gives CDR1 SGHRS, CDR2 YFSETQ. As DNA, the CDR3 is TGCGCCAGCAGCTCCGGGACAGGGGTTATCTCGGGGGATTTT. Amino acid sequence: CASSSGTGVISGDF. Based on the CDR3 plus reference TRBV5-1 and TRBJ2-3, the full variable domain is KAGVTQTPRYLIKTRGQQVTLSCSPISGHRSVSWYQQTPGQGLQFLFEYFSETQRNKGNFPGRFSGRQFSNSRSEMNVSTLELGDSALYLCASSSGTGVISGDFGPGTRLTVL.

CDR3 amino acids: CASSGPVRAEAFF. The CDR3 DNA follows: TGCGCCAGCAGCGGTCCCGTCCGGGCTGAAGCTTTCTTT. The rearrangement uses TRBV5-1 and TRBJ1-1; the D is unclear. Germline CDR1 SGHRS, CDR2 YFSETQ. V was shortened by 4 bases and J by 6 bases, with 13 bases between the two germline ends. CDR3 size: 13 residues. Using reference TRBV5-1 and TRBJ1-1 for the parts outside the CDR3, the full variable domain is KAGVTQTPRYLIKTRGQQVTLSCSPISGHRSVSWYQQTPGQGLQFLFEYFSETQRNKGNFPGRFSGRQFSNSRSEMNVSTLELGDSALYLCASSGPVRAEAFFGQGTRLTVV.

The V and J genes are TRBV11-2 and TRBJ2-1; possible D gene TRBD1, 6 bases. Deletions cut 4 bases from V and 9 bases from J, with 10 bases between. This CDR3 is 12 amino acids long. The V gene's germline CDR1 is SGHAT and CDR2 FQNNGV. CDR3 sequence reads: CASSSRGGEQFF. CDR3 nucleotides: TGTGCCAGCAGCTCACGAGGGGGTGAGCAGTTCTTC.

The rearrangement uses TRBV10-2 and TRBJ1-2; no firm D call. CDR1 and CDR2 from the germline V gene are WSHSY and SAAADI. V gave up 6 bases and J gave up 7 bases, with 15 bases separating them. There are 13 residues in the CDR3. CDR3 DNA sequence: TGCGCCAGCAGCGATAGGACGACGGGTGGCTACACCTTC. This encodes CASSDRTTGGYTF.

The chain employs TRBV6-5 and TRBJ2-7, with D unresolved. CDR3 length: 12 residues. Per the germline V gene, CDR1 is MNHEY and CDR2 is SVGAGI. V was pared by 2 bases and J by 6 bases, with 8 bases between. For the CDR3, the DNA is TGTGCCAGCAGTTACAAGGTCGGCGAGCAGTACTTC. It encodes CASSYKVGEQYF.

This sequence joins TRBV7-9 and TRBJ1-2, with 9 bases fitting TRBD1. CDR1 is SEHNR and CDR2 is FQNEAQ in the germline V gene (reference sequence). The CDR3 spans 16 residues. V shed 5 bases, J shed 1 base, and the junction held 8 bases outside the gene matches. CDR3 protein: CASSPGRDRDNYGYTF. CDR3 bases: TGTGCCAGCAGCCCCGGCCGGGACAGGGATAACTATGGCTACACCTTC.

The chain links TRBV6-5 to TRBJ1-1; D is unclear. CDR3 size: 15 residues. Germline V gene data show CDR1 as MNHEY and CDR2 as SVGAGI. V dropped 2 bases and J dropped 0 bases, with 10 bases sitting between them. This CDR3 is CASSYKAGMNTEAFF. CDR3 in DNA: TGTGCCAGCAGTTACAAGGCAGGTATGAACACTGAAGCTTTCTTT.

The chain recombines TRBV29-1 with TRBJ2-5, with no clear D. In germline, CDR1 is SQVTM, CDR2 ANQGSEA. The CDR3 contains 11 residues. V was pared by 4 bases and J by 4 bases, with 7 bases between. The CDR3 nucleotides read TGCAGCGTTGGTGCTGGAGAGACCCAGTACTTC. Translation: CSVGAGETQYF.

The V gene is TRBV4-2, the J gene TRBJ2-6; 7 bases fit TRBD1. The CDR3 totals 19 residues. V gave up 0 bases and J gave up 1 base; unmatched junction bases: 9. CDR1 and CDR2 from the germline V gene are LGHNA and YNFKEQ. CDR3 sequence reads: CASSQEVPTGWSGANVLTF. The CDR3 DNA follows: TGTGCCAGCAGCCAAGAGGTACCGACAGGGTGGTCTGGGGCCAACGTCCTGACTTTC.

J is TRBJ2-5 and V is TRBV5-1; tentatively, D is TRBD1 (6 bases). The germline gives CDR1 SGHRS, CDR2 YFSETQ. The germline V and J ends were trimmed by 0 bases and 4 bases, with 10 bases remaining between them. The CDR3 length is 14 residues. The CDR3, as DNA: TGCGCCAGCAGCTTGGACACAGGGAGAGAGACCCAGTACTTC. Translating it yields CASSLDTGRETQYF.

The chain combines TRBV6-5 with TRBJ2-3; D is unclear. Trimming cost V 10 bases and J 3 bases, with 8 bases left between them. The CDR3 contains 11 residues. Germline lookup yields CDR1 MNHEY and CDR2 SVGAGI. CDR3 in amino acids: CAIGRTDTQYF. In nucleotides, the CDR3 is TGTGCCATCGGTAGGACAGATACGCAGTATTTT.

The V and J genes are TRBV7-9 and TRBJ2-7; D is possibly TRBD1 or TRBD2 (5 bases each). CDR3 length: 13 amino acids. CDR1 SEHNR and CDR2 FQNEAQ come from the germline V gene (reference sequence). V lost 7 bases to trimming and J lost 3 bases, with 13 bases between them. For the CDR3, the DNA is TGTGCCAGCACTCAAGGGGACGGCTACGAGCAGTACTTC. Its translation is CASTQGDGYEQYF.

This chain connects TRBV11-3 to TRBJ2-7; tentatively, D is TRBD1 or TRBD2 (6 bases each). There are 13 residues in the CDR3. Germline CDR1 SGHNT, CDR2 YENEEA. Trimming pared 3 bases from V and 5 bases from J, leaving 11 bases between. CDR3 nucleotides: TGTGCCAGCAGCTTTGAAGGGGGGAACGAGCAGTACTTC. Translated, it gives CASSFEGGNEQYF.

The chain has TRBV28 and TRBJ1-5; TRBD1 agrees at 8 bases. V lost 7 bases, J lost 6 bases, and 26 bases stayed unmatched. This CDR3 is 20 amino acids long. Germline values: CDR1 MDHEN, CDR2 SYDVKM. CDR3 DNA: TGTGCCAGCAACGTCTGGTATTGGCAGGGGGCGACTCCGGGTATTCAGCCCCAGCATTTT. Protein: CASNVWYWQGATPGIQPQHF.

This clone was recorded once. The V and J genes are TRBV6-1 and TRBJ1-1; 7 positions agree with TRBD1. J lost 6 bases, V lost 5 bases, and 6 bases had no gene match. CDR3 size: 13 residues. CDR1 and CDR2 (germline): MNHNS, SASEGT. In DNA, the CDR3 is TGTGCCAGCAGTACAGGGGTCTCGGCTGAAGCTTTCTTT. It is translated as CASSTGVSAEAFF.

The CDR3: CASSQLRGLTEAFF. CDR3 sequence (DNA): TGCGCCAGCAGCCAATTACGGGGCCTAACTGAAGCTTTCTTT. This rearrangement joins TRBV4-1 to TRBJ1-1, with a weak D call TRBD1 (5 bases). The length of the CDR3 is 14 residues. Trimming pared 2 bases from V and 5 bases from J, leaving 12 bases between. Per germline, CDR1 MGHRA and CDR2 YSYEKL.

This chain connects TRBV6-6 to TRBJ1-2, with D possibly TRBD1 on 5 matching bases. The CDR3 extends over 12 amino acids. Per germline, CDR1 MNHNY and CDR2 SVGAGI (reference sequence). Trimming removed 5 bases at V and 8 bases at J, with 12 bases between. For the CDR3, the DNA is TGTGCCAGCAGTCAGGGACCGGGAGGCTACACCTTC. Translated: CASSQGPGGYTF.

The rearrangement joins TRBV11-1 to TRBJ1-1; D may be TRBD1 (5 bases). Germline assignment: CDR1 SGHAT and CDR2 FQDESV (reference sequence). V was clipped by 2 bases and J by 1 base, with 14 bases between them. The CDR3 sequence is 16 residues long. CDR3 coding DNA: TGTGCCAGCAGCTTACCCTTTGGGACCGAGAACACTGAAGCTTTCTTT. As protein: CASSLPFGTENTEAFF.

The rearrangement links TRBV19 to TRBJ2-7; D unclear. This CDR3 has 13 amino acids. V was shortened by 0 bases and J by 10 bases, with 13 bases between the two germline ends. Germline V gene lookup returns CDR1 LNHDA and CDR2 SQIVND (reference sequence). The CDR3: CASSIDLSSRQYF. Written as DNA, the CDR3 is TGTGCCAGTAGTATAGATCTGTCATCTAGACAGTACTTC.

Here the CDR3 DNA reads TGTGCCAGCAGTGAATTACTCTACGAGCAGTACTTC. Translating it yields CASSELLYEQYF. The genes are TRBV2 and TRBJ2-7, with no clear D. From germline, CDR1 is SNHLY and CDR2 FYNNEI. CDR3 length: 12 residues. Trimming pared 2 bases from V and 3 bases from J, leaving 5 bases between.